This is a list of T cell receptor beta chains from one sample in a study of blood T cells in healthy people across ages. MiXCR was run by TCRdb on the 5' RACE reads, yielding one entry per CDR3 protein. The profile covers about 1.4 million distinct CDR3 sequences, with 59% appearing a single time and roughly 7% taken by the ten largest. Input material: blood. The receptor source for this set is a man between 18 and 35 years old in good health. Both conserved end residues are part of each CDR3. A D gene is named only where the DNA matches it firmly. Clone size is stated in some rows and not others, as once, few, many or a class when expanded.

D gene	clone size	V gene	J gene	CDR3 length	CDR3 DNA	CDR3 protein
.	.	TRBV12-3/TRBV12-4	TRBJ1-2	14	TGTGCCAGCAGCCCCGGCGGGGCCCACTATGGCTACACCTTC	CASSPGGAHYGYTF
TRBD1	few	TRBV5-1	TRBJ2-3	14	TGCGCCAGCGGAACCAGGGGGACCACAGATACGCAGTATTTT	CASGTRGTTDTQYF
TRBD2	.	TRBV5-1	TRBJ2-7	15	TGCGCCAGCAGCACGACTAGCGGGAGGGCCGTCGAGCAGTACTTC	CASSTTSGRAVEQYF
.	few	TRBV7-9	TRBJ2-1	15	TGTGCCAGCAGCTTGTCGACAGGAACCTACAATGAGCAGTTCTTC	CASSLSTGTYNEQFF
TRBD1	few	TRBV4-1	TRBJ2-5	17	TGCGCCAGCAGCCAAGATGGAGTGCGGACAGGGTCAGAGACCCAGTACTTC	CASSQDGVRTGSETQYF
TRBD2	.	TRBV15	TRBJ2-1	15	TGTGCCACCAGCTCGGGGGGGCGGTCCTACAATGAGCAGTTCTTC	CATSSGGRSYNEQFF
.	.	TRBV20-1	TRBJ1-2	12	TGCAGTGCTAGAGATATGGACTATGGCTACACCTTC	CSARDMDYGYTF
TRBD2	few	TRBV20-1	TRBJ2-1	13	TGCAGTGCTAGTGGGGTAGCGGGGGTAGAGCAGTTCTTC	CSASGVAGVEQFF
TRBD2	.	TRBV15	TRBJ2-3	17	TGTGCCACCAGCAGCGTCACTAGCGGGAGGCCCACAGATACGCAGTATTTT	CATSSVTSGRPTDTQYF
TRBD2	.	TRBV6-5	TRBJ2-5	15	TGTGCCAGCAGTTATCAGCGGGGGACCCAAGAGACCCAGTACTTC	CASSYQRGTQETQYF
.	.	TRBV4-1	TRBJ2-1	15	TGCGCCAGCAGCCAAGATCGGTTTGGGGGAAATGAGCAGTTCTTC	CASSQDRFGGNEQFF
.	few	TRBV25-1	TRBJ2-2	14	TGTGCCAGCACTTTAAAAGCGGGCCACGGGGAGCTGTTTTTT	CASTLKAGHGELFF
.	few	TRBV10-3	TRBJ2-7	17	TGTGCCATCAGTGAGTCGACAGATCCACAGGGAGCCTACGAGCAGTACTTC	CAISESTDPQGAYEQYF
.	.	TRBV25-1	TRBJ2-7	15	TGTGCCAGCAGTGAATATCAGGGGGGCGACTACGAGCAGTACTTC	CASSEYQGGDYEQYF
.	.	TRBV20-1	TRBJ2-3	16	TGCAGTACAAGAAGTGGTCTCCGAGGCTTCACAGATACGCAGTATTTT	CSTRSGLRGFTDTQYF
.	.	TRBV7-6	TRBJ2-7	16	TGTGCCAGCAGCTCCCAGAGGGCGCTAGCCTCCTACGAGCAGTACTTC	CASSSQRALASYEQYF
TRBD2	.	TRBV6-5	TRBJ2-4	15	TGTGCCAGCAGTCCAATAGCGGGGCAGCAAAACATTCAGTACTTC	CASSPIAGQQNIQYF
.	few	TRBV20-1	TRBJ2-1	13	TGCAGTGCTAGGAGCGGGTACAACAATGAGCAGTTCTTC	CSARSGYNNEQFF
.	.	TRBV28	TRBJ1-2	15	TGTGCCAGCAGTTCGCCCGGGGGGGGCGGCTATGGCTACACCTTC	CASSSPGGGGYGYTF
TRBD2	.	TRBV5-1	TRBJ2-3	18	TGCGCCAGCAGCGGCCCGGGACTAGCGGGAGCCTACACAGATACGCAGTATTTT	CASSGPGLAGAYTDTQYF
TRBD1	.	TRBV25-1	TRBJ1-6	14	TGTGCCAGCATGGGACAGGGGATGAATTCACCCCTCCACTTT	CASMGQGMNSPLHF
.	.	TRBV20-1	TRBJ2-3	14	TGCAGTGCAGCTAGCGCTGGATACACAGATACGCAGTATTTT	CSAASAGYTDTQYF
.	.	TRBV4-1	TRBJ2-3	13	TGCGCCAGCAGCCAAGCCGACCCAGATACGCAGTATTTT	CASSQADPDTQYF
.	.	TRBV7-9	TRBJ1-1	8	TGTGCCAGCAGTTTGAGTTTCTTT	CASSLSFF
.	.	TRBV20-1	TRBJ2-7	14	TGCAGTGCTAGAGATGTGTCCCTGGGGGCCGAGCAGTACTTC	CSARDVSLGAEQYF
TRBD1	.	TRBV4-3	TRBJ1-1	14	TGCGCCAGCAGCCACGGACAGGGGACCGCTGAAGCTTTCTTT	CASSHGQGTAEAFF
.	few	TRBV3-1	TRBJ2-4	15	TGTGCCAGCAGCCAAGATATCCTAGCCAAAAACATTCAGTACTTC	CASSQDILAKNIQYF
TRBD1	.	TRBV5-1	TRBJ1-4	15	TGCGCCAGCAGCCCAGGACAGGGATCTAATGAAGAACTGTTTTTT	CASSPGQGSNEELFF
.	few	TRBV6-1	TRBJ1-6	12	TGTGCTTCAACCAGCTGGAATTCACCCCTCCACTTT	CASTSWNSPLHF
TRBD1	many	TRBV4-1	TRBJ2-1	17	TGCGCCAGCAGCCCGCAAGGACAGGCAGCCTACTACAATGAGCAGTTCTTC	CASSPQGQAAYYNEQFF
.	.	TRBV12-3/TRBV12-4	TRBJ2-2	12	TGTGCCAGCAGTGCAGGGTCCGGGGAGCTGTTTTTT	CASSAGSGELFF
TRBD1	.	TRBV10-3	TRBJ2-6	16	TGTGCCATCACGGACAGGGGGTTAGGTGGGGCCAACGTCCTGACTTTC	CAITDRGLGGANVLTF
TRBD2	.	TRBV20-1	TRBJ2-5	10	TGCAGTGCTGGGAGGGTCGAGCGGTACTTC	CSAGRVERYF
.	.	TRBV25-1	TRBJ1-5	15	TGTGCCAGCAGTGAATCCAACGATAGCAATCAGCCCCAGCATTTT	CASSESNDSNQPQHF
.	once	TRBV14	TRBJ1-2	16	TGTGCCAGCAGCCGGGGGGCCCCGGGCGCGGACTATGGCTACACCTTC	CASSRGAPGADYGYTF
.	.	TRBV9	TRBJ2-7	15	TGTGCCAGCAGCCCTCGTAGAGTCCCACTCTCGGAGCAGTACTTC	CASSPRRVPLSEQYF
.	few	TRBV5-1	TRBJ2-2	15	TGCGCCAGCAGCTTGGTGGCGACAGTCGCCGGGGAGCTGTTTTTT	CASSLVATVAGELFF
.	.	TRBV7-2	TRBJ1-5	15	TGTGCCAGCAGCCTACAGTCTTATAGCAATCAGCCCCAGCATTTT	CASSLQSYSNQPQHF
TRBD1	.	TRBV20-1	TRBJ2-7	16	TGCAGTGCCAACAACCACCGGGACAGGGGACGGTACGAGCAGTACTTC	CSANNHRDRGRYEQYF
TRBD1	.	TRBV27	TRBJ1-1	15	TGTGCCAGCAGTTTAGACGGACAGGGGCGAACTGAAGCTTTCTTT	CASSLDGQGRTEAFF
.	.	TRBV20-1	TRBJ1-1	12	TGCAGTGCAGGACCCCTCTACACTGAAGCTTTCTTT	CSAGPLYTEAFF
.	many	TRBV6-4	TRBJ2-1	15	TGTGCCAGCAGTCGAACAGGGTTGGGGTTTGCTGAGCAGTTCTTC	CASSRTGLGFAEQFF
TRBD1	once	TRBV14	TRBJ2-7	16	TGTGCCAGCAGCCAACCCAGACCGGGGACAGCCTACGAGCAGTACTTC	CASSQPRPGTAYEQYF
TRBD1	.	TRBV7-2	TRBJ2-3	14	TGTGCCAGCGGCCGGGACAGGGGCACAGATACGCAGTATTTT	CASGRDRGTDTQYF
TRBD1	.	TRBV20-1	TRBJ2-1	14	TGCAGTGCTTTCCGGGACAGGGTAGTTCGTGAGCAGTTCTTC	CSAFRDRVVREQFF
.	.	TRBV27	TRBJ2-5	14	TGTGCCAGCCGACCCGGACAGATTGGAGAGACCCAGTACTTC	CASRPGQIGETQYF